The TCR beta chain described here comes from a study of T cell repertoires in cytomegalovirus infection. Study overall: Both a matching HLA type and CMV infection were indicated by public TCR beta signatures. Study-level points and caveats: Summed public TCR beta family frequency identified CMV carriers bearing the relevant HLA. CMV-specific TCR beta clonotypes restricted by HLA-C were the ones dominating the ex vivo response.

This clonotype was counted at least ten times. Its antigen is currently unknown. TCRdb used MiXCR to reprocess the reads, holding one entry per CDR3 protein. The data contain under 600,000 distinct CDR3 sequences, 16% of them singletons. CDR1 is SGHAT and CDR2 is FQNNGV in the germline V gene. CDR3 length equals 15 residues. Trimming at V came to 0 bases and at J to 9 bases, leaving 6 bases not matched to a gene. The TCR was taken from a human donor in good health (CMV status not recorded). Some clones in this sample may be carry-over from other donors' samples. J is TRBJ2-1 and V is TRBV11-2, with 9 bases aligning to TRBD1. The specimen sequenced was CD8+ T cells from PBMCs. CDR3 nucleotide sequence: TGTGCCAGCAGCTTAGACACCGGGACAGGGTTTGAGCAGTTCTTC. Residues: CASSLDTGTGFEQFF.